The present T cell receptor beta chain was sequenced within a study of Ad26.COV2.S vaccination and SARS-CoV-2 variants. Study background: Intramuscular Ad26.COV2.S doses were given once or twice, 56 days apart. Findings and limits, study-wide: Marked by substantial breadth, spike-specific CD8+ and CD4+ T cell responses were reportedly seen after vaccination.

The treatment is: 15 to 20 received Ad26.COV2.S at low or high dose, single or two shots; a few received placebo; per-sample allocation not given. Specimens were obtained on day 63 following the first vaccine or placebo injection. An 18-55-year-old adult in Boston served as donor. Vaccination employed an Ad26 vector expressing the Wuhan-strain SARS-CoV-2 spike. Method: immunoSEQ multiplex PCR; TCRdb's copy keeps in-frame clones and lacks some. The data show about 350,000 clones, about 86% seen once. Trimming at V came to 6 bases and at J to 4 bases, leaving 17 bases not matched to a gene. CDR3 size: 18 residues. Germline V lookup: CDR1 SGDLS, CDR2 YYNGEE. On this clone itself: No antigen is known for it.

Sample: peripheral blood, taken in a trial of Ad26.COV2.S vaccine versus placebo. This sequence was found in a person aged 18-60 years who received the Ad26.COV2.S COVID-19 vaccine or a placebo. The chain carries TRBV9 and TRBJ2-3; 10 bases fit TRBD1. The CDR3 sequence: CASTEARDRGSGADTQYF. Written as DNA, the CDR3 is TGTGCCAGCACCGAGGCCCGGGACAGGGGCTCAGGGGCAGATACGCAGTATTTT.